The 22 T cell receptor beta chains given below trace back to one sample, sequenced in a study of CD8 T cells in Susac syndrome. Reverse transcription used roughly 0.5 to 1 ug RNA and random hexamers. From the immunoSEQ multiplex PCR reads, TCRdb called clonotypes with MiXCR, one entry per CDR3 protein. The repertoire consists of roughly 190,000 distinct CDR3 sequences, with roughly 94% occurring once and the leading ten covering around 0.16%. Sequencing was performed on CD8+ T cells from PBMCs. These receptors all stem from a human donor with Susac syndrome.

CDR3 in amino acids: CASSRRVANTEAFF. In nucleotides, the CDR3 is TGTGCCAGTAGTAGGAGGGTGGCGAACACTGAAGCTTTCTTT. This chain links TRBV19 with TRBJ1-1, with unresolved D. Germline V CDR1 and CDR2: LNHDA, SQIVND (reference sequence). The CDR3 length is 14 residues. The V end was cut by 4 bases, the J end by 1 base, with 10 bases between.

This chain links TRBV5-4 with TRBJ2-7, with D maybe TRBD1 (6 bases). V lost 2 bases and J lost 6, with 12 bases in between. Germline CDR1 reads SGHNT; CDR2 reads YYREEE (reference sequence). The CDR3 extends over 13 amino acids. The CDR3 protein is CASSFRDNLEQYF. The CDR3 DNA is TGTGCCAGCAGCTTCCGGGACAACCTCGAGCAGTACTTC.

In this sample, this clonotype turned up once. The chain has TRBV2 and TRBJ2-7, with 9 nucleotides matching TRBD1. The CDR3 contains 15 residues. Per the germline V gene, CDR1 is SNHLY and CDR2 is FYNNEI. V lost 3 bases, J lost 1 base, and 4 bases stayed unmatched. CDR3 bases: TGTGCCAGCAGTGAGGGGACAGGGTCTTCCTACGAGCAGTACTTC. This codes for CASSEGTGSSYEQYF.

The chain employs TRBV9 and TRBJ1-2; D unclear. The CDR3 contains 14 residues. V was shortened by 0 bases and J by 5 bases, with 11 bases between the two germline ends. Germline V gene sequence: CDR1 SGDLS, CDR2 YYNGEE. The CDR3 loop is CASSVAGETYGYTF. DNA of the CDR3: TGTGCCAGCAGCGTAGCTGGGGAGACATATGGCTACACCTTC.

The chain uses TRBV9 and TRBJ2-1; 12 bases line up with TRBD2. Germline V gives CDR1 SGDLS, CDR2 YYNGEE. Losses at the gene ends were 3 bases for V and 6 bases for J; bases not matched to a gene: 4. The CDR3 has 15 residues. In DNA form, the CDR3 reads TGTGCCAGCAGCGCTAGCGGGGGGGCCGTCAATGAGCAGTTCTTC. This translates into CASSASGGAVNEQFF. The complete variable domain, with remaining parts taken from reference TRBV9 and TRBJ2-1, reads DSGVTQTPKHLITATGQRVTLRCSPRSGDLSVYWYQQSLDQGLQFLIQYYNGEERAKGNILERFSAQQFPDLHSELNLSSLELGDSALYFCASSASGGAVNEQFFGPGTRLTVL.

V and J are TRBV4-2 and TRBJ2-1; D is undetermined. Deletions cut 1 base from V and 7 bases from J, with 5 bases between. The length of the CDR3 is 12 residues. CDR1 and CDR2 (germline): LGHNA, YNFKEQ. The CDR3 here is CASSQVVNEQFF. In DNA form, the CDR3 reads TGTGCCAGCAGCCAAGTAGTGAATGAGCAGTTCTTC.

The gene calls are TRBV5-6 and TRBJ1-2; 7 bases line up with TRBD1. The CDR3 has 14 residues. The germline V gene has CDR1 SGHDT and CDR2 YYEEEE. With V trimmed by 0 bases and J by 7 bases, 6 bases remained unmatched. In DNA form, the CDR3 reads TGTGCCAGCAGCTTGGAGGGGGCGAGAGGTGGCTACACCTTC. Amino acid sequence: CASSLEGARGGYTF.

V is TRBV28 and J is TRBJ2-7, with D hard to call. The CDR3 sequence is 13 residues long. V lost 6 bases to trimming and J lost 4 bases, with 13 bases between them. CDR1 is MDHEN and CDR2 is SYDVKM in the germline V gene. The CDR3 loop is CASSLGPGYEQYF. DNA for the CDR3: TGTGCCAGCAGCCTAGGGCCGGGTTACGAGCAGTACTTC.

The J gene is TRBJ2-7, the V gene TRBV20-1, with TRBD1 matching 8 bases. This CDR3 is 14 amino acids long. The V and J ends lost 0 bases and 5 bases, in that order; junction bases with no gene match: 6. CDR1 and CDR2 (germline): DFQATT, SNEGSKA (reference sequence). The CDR3: CSARDRQGPHEQYF. As DNA, the CDR3 is TGCAGTGCTAGAGATAGACAGGGGCCCCACGAGCAGTACTTC.

The chain joins TRBV30 to TRBJ2-6, with D unresolved. Germline V CDR1 and CDR2: GTSNPN, SVGIG (reference sequence). The CDR3 loop spans 14 amino acids. V gave up 5 bases and J gave up 1 base, with 9 bases separating them. The CDR3 sequence: CAWEDWSGANVLTF. The CDR3 DNA sequence: TGTGCCTGGGAAGACTGGTCTGGGGCCAACGTCCTGACTTTC.

The chain has TRBV13 and TRBJ1-1, with D hard to call. The CDR3 has 12 amino acids. The V gene lost 4 bases and the J gene lost 2 bases, with 5 bases spanning the gap. Germline loops: CDR1 PRHDT, CDR2 FYEKMQ (reference sequence). CDR3 sequence (DNA): TGTGCCAGCAGCTCACGCAACACTGAAGCTTTCTTT. Its translation: CASSSRNTEAFF.

A note on this clonotype: The CDR3 ends on some other residue instead of the conserved phenylalanine or tryptophan, so this is likely a read error. The rearrangement uses TRBV4-1 and TRBJ2-7; tentative D call: TRBD1 (5 bases). CDR1 MGHRA and CDR2 YSYEKL come from the germline V gene. The V gene lost 0 bases and the J gene lost 6 bases, with 12 bases spanning the gap. The CDR3 contains 14 residues. Here the CDR3 reads CASSQDLPRVEQYS. CDR3 bases: TGCGCCAGCAGCCAAGATCTCCCCAGGGTCGAGCAGTACTCC.

V usage is TRBV13 and J usage is TRBJ2-3; 12 nucleotides line up with TRBD2. The V segment lost 0 bases and the J segment 11 bases; nucleotides outside the gene matches: 12. The CDR3 is 17 amino acids. CDR1 PRHDT and CDR2 FYEKMQ come from the germline V gene (reference sequence). The CDR3 coding sequence is TGTGCCAGCAGCTTAGGTCCCAGACTAGCGGGGGATGATGTGCAGTATTTT. The encoded protein is CASSLGPRLAGDDVQYF.

CDR3 protein: CASSYSEGDGNTIYF. The CDR3 DNA sequence: TGTGCCAGCAGTTACTCGGAGGGCGATGGAAACACCATATATTTT. The chain is built from TRBV6-5 and TRBJ1-3; D not resolved. V was clipped by 0 bases and J by 3 bases, with 9 bases between them. CDR1 is MNHEY and CDR2 is SVGAGI in the germline V gene. The length of the CDR3 is 15 residues.

The chain joins TRBV12-3 or TRBV12-4 to TRBJ2-7, with 7 bases identical to TRBD2. The CDR3 loop spans 14 amino acids. With 3 bases clipped from V and 2 bases from J, the junction kept 4 bases outside the gene matches. Written as DNA, the CDR3 is TGTGCCAGCAGTTTGAGCGGGACGCCCTACGAGCAGTACTTC. Amino acid sequence: CASSLSGTPYEQYF.

The chain links TRBV7-2 to TRBJ2-3; D might be TRBD1 (6 bases). The germline gives CDR1 SGHTA, CDR2 FQGNSA. The CDR3 contains 17 residues. V was pared by 1 base and J by 4 bases, with 18 bases between. CDR3 sequence (DNA): TGTGCCAGCAGCTTAGATGGTCTTTCAGGGGAAGCAGATACGCAGTATTTT. Its protein is CASSLDGLSGEADTQYF.

V usage is TRBV2 and J usage is TRBJ2-7; 8 bases are a match to TRBD2. In germline, CDR1 is SNHLY, CDR2 FYNNEI. The V and J ends lost 5 bases and 1 base, in that order; junction bases with no gene match: 4. There are 14 residues in the CDR3. As DNA, the CDR3 is TGTGCCAGCAGTTCCGGGACTAGATCCTACGAGCAGTACTTC. It encodes CASSSGTRSYEQYF.

V usage is TRBV2 and J usage is TRBJ2-1; D unclear. V was cut by 8 bases and J by 7 bases, with 9 bases left in between. The CDR3 length is 11 residues. In germline, CDR1 is SNHLY, CDR2 FYNNEI. The DNA of the CDR3 is TGTGCCAGCTCCCAAGCGAATGAGCAGTTCTTC. Protein: CASSQANEQFF.

The rearrangement links TRBV30 to TRBJ2-1; D gene ambiguous. The CDR3 runs to 13 residues. Germline-derived CDR1 and CDR2 are GTSNPN and SVGIG (reference sequence). Trimming pared 2 bases from V and 2 bases from J, leaving 7 bases between. The CDR3 DNA sequence: TGTGCCTGGAGTACCGCGGCCTACAATGAGCAGTTCTTC. It specifies CAWSTAAYNEQFF.

This clonotype was counted once. The chain has TRBV24-1 and TRBJ2-5; perhaps D is TRBD1 or TRBD2 (6 bases each). This CDR3 contains 14 residues. The ends were cut back, 5 bases at V and 4 bases at J, with 13 bases in the middle. Germline CDR1 and CDR2: KGHDR and SFDVKD. The CDR3, as DNA: TGTGCCACCAGTGTTGGGGGGCGCAGAGAGACCCAGTACTTC. Amino acid sequence: CATSVGGRRETQYF.

This clonotype was counted a single time. The rearrangement joins TRBV5-4 to TRBJ2-3, with TRBD2 as a possible D gene (6 bases). Per germline, CDR1 SGHNT and CDR2 YYREEE (reference sequence). The germline V and J ends were trimmed by 5 bases and 3 bases, with 19 bases remaining between them. This CDR3 has 16 amino acids. The CDR3 sequence: CASSSGPGQGTDTQYF. The CDR3 nucleotides read TGTGCCAGCAGTAGCGGTCCGGGGCAGGGAACAGATACGCAGTATTTT. The whole variable domain, filled in from reference TRBV5-4 and TRBJ2-3, reads ETGVTQSPTHLIKTRGQQVTLRCSSQSGHNTVSWYQQALGQGPQFIFQYYREEENGRGNFPPRFSGLQFPNYSSELNVNALELDDSALYLCASSSGPGQGTDTQYFGPGTRLTVL.

The chain joins TRBV6-1 to TRBJ1-5; D remains unclear. The V and J ends lost 2 bases and 7 bases respectively, with 9 bases between them. The CDR3 consists of 13 residues. Germline CDR1 is MNHNS and CDR2 is SASEGT. CDR3 in amino acids: CASSEITRQPQHF. Here the CDR3 DNA reads TGTGCCAGCAGTGAAATAACCAGACAGCCCCAGCATTTT.